These T cell receptor beta chains were read from a single sample in a study of response to subunit inactivated influenza vaccine. TCRdb recomputed calls from the RT-PCR reads with MiXCR, one row per CDR3 protein. In the table there are roughly 550,000 distinct CDR3 sequences, less than 25% of which are singletons. These data were likewise used in another study, on T cells expressing NK-cell markers.

The sample was CD4+ T cells sorted from PBMCs, taken roughly 12 days after vaccination. The receptors were gathered from a man aged 45-65 years who received an inactivated influenza vaccine. Both conserved end residues are part of each CDR3. A D gene is named only where the DNA matches it firmly. The size of a clone is reported for some rows only, either as once, few or many, or as a class for expanded clones.

size	V	D	J	CDR3	DNA
.	TRBV29-1	.	TRBJ2-7	CSAGGRVSEQYF	TGCAGCGCAGGGGGGCGAGTTTCGGAGCAGTACTTC
few	TRBV10-3	.	TRBJ1-6	CAISESSGSYNSPLHF	TGTGCCATCAGTGAGTCTAGCGGCTCCTATAATTCACCCCTCCACTTT
.	TRBV11-1	TRBD2	TRBJ2-1	CASSLARPLAGGPRSSYNEQFF	TGTGCCAGCAGCTTAGCCCGCCCACTAGCGGGGGGGCCAAGGAGCTCCTACAATGAGCAGTTCTTC
few	TRBV6-5	TRBD2	TRBJ2-1	CASSFSGGARNEQFF	TGTGCCAGCAGTTTTAGCGGGGGGGCCAGGAATGAGCAGTTCTTC
few	TRBV6-1	TRBD1	TRBJ2-7	CASSDRSSSYEQYF	TGTGCCAGCTCGGACAGGTCCAGCTCCTACGAGCAGTACTTC
.	TRBV10-3	.	TRBJ2-5	CAISDQETQYF	TGTGCCATCAGTGACCAAGAGACCCAGTACTTC
many	TRBV4-3	.	TRBJ2-7	CASSATGADEQYF	TGCGCCAGCAGCGCCACGGGGGCCGACGAGCAGTACTTC
few	TRBV7-2	.	TRBJ2-3	CASRAYTDTQYF	TGTGCCAGCAGAGCCTACACAGATACGCAGTATTTT
few	TRBV15	TRBD2	TRBJ2-2	CATSRDSRGRGGRSGELFF	TGTGCCACCAGCAGAGATTCGAGAGGGCGGGGGGGCCGCAGCGGGGAGCTGTTTTTT
.	TRBV27	TRBD2	TRBJ2-7	CASSPGLAGSGEQYF	TGTGCCAGCAGCCCGGGACTAGCGGGGTCCGGCGAGCAGTACTTC